The rows below give T cell receptor beta chains drawn from one sample of a study of blood T cell repertoires in COVID-19. Data came from immunoSEQ multiplex PCR; TCRdb stores just in-frame clones and leaves some out. Of 650,000 to 800,000 clones listed, over 80% are singletons. The sequenced sample consisted of peripheral blood. These receptors came from a woman in her late teens or twenties with acute or convalescent COVID-19. The CDR3 runs from the conserved cysteine through the conserved F or W. A D gene is named only where the DNA matches it firmly. Some rows mark clone size as missing; the rest say once, few, many or name a class of expanded clone.

length: 15
size: -
J: TRBJ2-3
D: TRBD1
V: TRBV24-1
DNA: TGTGCCACCAGTGGGGGACAGGGACTCGGAGATACGCAGTATTTT
CDR3: CATSGGQGLGDTQYF

length: 14
size: -
J: TRBJ1-1
D: -
V: TRBV7-3
DNA: TGTGCCAGCAGCTTAGATTGGGGGGATGGTGAAGCTTTCTTT
CDR3: CASSLDWGDGEAFF

length: 11
size: -
J: TRBJ1-2
D: -
V: TRBV29-1
DNA: TGCAGCGTTGATTTGGCAGTTGGCTACACCTTC
CDR3: CSVDLAVGYTF

length: 14
size: -
J: TRBJ1-6
D: -
V: TRBV3-1/TRBV3-2
DNA: TGTGCCAGCAGCCAAGCGTCAGGTGTTTCACCCCTCCACTTT
CDR3: CASSQASGVSPLHF

length: 12
size: -
J: TRBJ1-4
D: -
V: TRBV7-9
DNA: TGTGCCAGCAGCTTAGGGCAGGAAAAACTGTTTTTT
CDR3: CASSLGQEKLFF

length: 18
size: -
J: TRBJ2-5
D: -
V: TRBV10-2
DNA: TGCGCCAGCAGTGAGTCGATAAACTTGGGACAAAAGAGGGAGACCCAGTACTTC
CDR3: CASSESINLGQKRETQYF

length: 14
size: -
J: TRBJ2-3
D: TRBD2
V: TRBV5-4
DNA: TGTGCCAGCAGCTCTAGCGGGCGCACAGATACGCAGTATTTT
CDR3: CASSSSGRTDTQYF

length: 14
size: -
J: TRBJ2-7
D: -
V: TRBV7-2
DNA: TGTGCCAGCAGCGCGATACAGGGTACCGGGGTGCAGTACTTC
CDR3: CASSAIQGTGVQYF

length: 14
size: -
J: TRBJ1-5
D: -
V: TRBV6-5
DNA: TGTGCCAGCAGAGGAGCGGGGGATGGTCAGCCCCAGCATTTT
CDR3: CASRGAGDGQPQHF

length: 14
size: -
J: TRBJ2-1
D: -
V: TRBV27
DNA: TGTGCCACCTCAGGAAGGGGCCTGTACAATGAGCAGTTCTTC
CDR3: CATSGRGLYNEQFF

length: 17
size: -
J: TRBJ2-1
D: TRBD1
V: TRBV7-3
DNA: TGTGCCAGCAGCCTTGACGACAGGGCGGCTCTTCGCAATGAGCAGTTCTTC
CDR3: CASSLDDRAALRNEQFF

length: 16
size: -
J: TRBJ1-5
D: -
V: TRBV7-2
DNA: TGTGCCAGCAGCTTAAGGGAGAACAATAGCAATCAGCCCCAGCATTTT
CDR3: CASSLRENNSNQPQHF

length: 15
size: -
J: TRBJ2-7
D: -
V: TRBV30
DNA: TGTGCCTGGGTGGAATCCCAGGGGATCGGTTACGAGCAGTACTTC
CDR3: CAWVESQGIGYEQYF

length: 15
size: -
J: TRBJ1-4
D: TRBD1
V: TRBV4-1
DNA: TGCGCCAGCAGCCAAGGTACAGGGGCGAATGAAAAACTGTTTTTT
CDR3: CASSQGTGANEKLFF

length: 15
size: -
J: TRBJ1-5
D: TRBD1
V: TRBV7-6
DNA: TGTGCCAGCAGCTTAGGGACAGGGGGGGGTCAGCCCCAGCATTTT
CDR3: CASSLGTGGGQPQHF

length: 15
size: -
J: TRBJ1-3
D: TRBD1
V: TRBV5-1
DNA: TGCGCCAGCAGCCGAGACAGGGTTGCTGGAAACACCATATATTTT
CDR3: CASSRDRVAGNTIYF

length: 15
size: few
J: TRBJ2-2
D: TRBD1
V: TRBV5-1
DNA: TGCGCCAGCACCTTGAGGGGGCCGGACACCGGGGAGCTGTTTTTT
CDR3: CASTLRGPDTGELFF

length: 17
size: -
J: TRBJ2-3
D: -
V: TRBV11-2
DNA: TGTGCCAGCAGCTTGGGGGGAACCGGGTTTCGCACAGATACGCAGTATTTT
CDR3: CASSLGGTGFRTDTQYF

length: 15
size: -
J: TRBJ1-2
D: TRBD1
V: TRBV3-1/TRBV3-2
DNA: TGTGCCAGCAGCCAACATGGGACAGCTAACTATGGCTACACCTTC
CDR3: CASSQHGTANYGYTF

length: 13
size: -
J: TRBJ1-1
D: TRBD1
V: TRBV6-5
DNA: TGTGCCAGTCAGGGGGCCGGGAACACTGAAGCTTTCTTT
CDR3: CASQGAGNTEAFF

length: 14
size: -
J: TRBJ1-1
D: -
V: TRBV18
DNA: TGTGCCAGCTCACCACCGGAGTATATCACTGAAGCTTTCTTT
CDR3: CASSPPEYITEAFF

length: 18
size: -
J: TRBJ2-1
D: TRBD2
V: TRBV5-1
DNA: TGCGCCAGCAGCCACATGGGATATATGACGGGGGGGTACAATGAGCAGTTCTTC
CDR3: CASSHMGYMTGGYNEQFF

length: 13
size: -
J: TRBJ2-2
D: TRBD1
V: TRBV29-1
DNA: TGCAGCGTTGGGACAGGGAACACCGGGGAGCTGTTTTTT
CDR3: CSVGTGNTGELFF

length: 16
size: few
J: TRBJ1-2
D: TRBD1
V: TRBV9
DNA: TGTGCCAGCAGCATAGATGGGGACAGAGAGTTTTATGGCTACACCTTC
CDR3: CASSIDGDREFYGYTF

length: 15
size: once
J: TRBJ2-7
D: -
V: TRBV11-2
DNA: TGTGCCAGCAGCTTAGTGGGCAGGGATACCTACGAGCAGTACTTC
CDR3: CASSLVGRDTYEQYF

length: 13
size: once
J: TRBJ1-2
D: -
V: TRBV4-2
DNA: TGTGCCAGCAGCCAAGATGCCGGGGGTGGCTACACCTTC
CDR3: CASSQDAGGGYTF

length: 17
size: -
J: TRBJ2-7
D: TRBD1
V: TRBV10-2
DNA: TGCGCCAGCAGACCTATCGCCGGGACAGGGTATAGCTACGAGCAGTACTTC
CDR3: CASRPIAGTGYSYEQYF

length: 15
size: -
J: TRBJ2-3
D: TRBD1
V: TRBV12-5
DNA: TGTGCTAGTGGGCTCCGGGACAGGGTCACAGATACGCAGTATTTT
CDR3: CASGLRDRVTDTQYF

length: 15
size: -
J: TRBJ2-7
D: -
V: TRBV3-1/TRBV3-2
DNA: TGTGCCAGCAGCCTTTTGGACCAGGGCTACTACGAGCAGTACTTC
CDR3: CASSLLDQGYYEQYF

length: 13
size: -
J: TRBJ2-3
D: -
V: TRBV7-3
DNA: TGTGCCAGCAGCTTATGGGGGGTAGATACGCAGTATTTT
CDR3: CASSLWGVDTQYF

length: 17
size: -
J: TRBJ2-1
D: TRBD2
V: TRBV12-5
DNA: TGTGCTAGTGGTTTGGTACTCCTCAGCGGGGGCCAGGATGAGCAGTTCTTC
CDR3: CASGLVLLSGGQDEQFF